Following are 30 T cell receptor beta chains from one sample sequenced in a study of T cell responses to AZD1222 COVID-19 vaccine. Sequencing used immunoSEQ multiplex PCR; TCRdb keeps in-frame clones, though not all of them. The profile shows around 170,000 clones, 85% to 95% of them singletons. This sample comprised peripheral blood, obtained on day 0 of AZD1222 vaccination. These receptors came from an adult in good health.

V and J are TRBV30 and TRBJ2-3; 8 bases fit TRBD2. The ends lost 3 bases at V and 1 base at J; junction bases unmatched: 12. Per germline, CDR1 GTSNPN and CDR2 SVGIG (reference sequence). The CDR3 loop spans 17 amino acids. DNA for the CDR3: TGTGCCTGGAGCTCCCTTCCGGGAGGGCCGGGCACAGATACGCAGTATTTT. It is translated as CAWSSLPGGPGTDTQYF.

The chain carries TRBV7-3 and TRBJ1-1; D remains ambiguous. From germline, CDR1 is SGHTA and CDR2 FQGTGA. The CDR3 is 15 residues long. The germline V and J ends were trimmed by 10 bases and 0 bases, with 18 bases remaining between them. The CDR3 DNA sequence: TGTGCCAACTCCGATTGGAAGGAGGTGAACACTGAAGCTTTCTTT. Encoded protein: CANSDWKEVNTEAFF.

DNA for the CDR3: TGTGCCAGTAGTAACCAGGGGGCCTTCAATGAAAAACTGTTTTTT. This encodes CASSNQGAFNEKLFF. V and J are TRBV19 and TRBJ1-4; 8 nucleotides agree with TRBD1. The CDR3 length is 15 residues. V lost 4 bases and J lost 5; bases outside the gene matches: 6. Germline values: CDR1 LNHDA, CDR2 SQIVND (reference sequence).

V usage is TRBV28 and J usage is TRBJ1-6; no firm D call. CDR3 length: 18 residues. V was cut by 5 bases and J by 1 base, with 18 bases left in between. CDR1 is MDHEN, CDR2 SYDVKM, per germline. The CDR3, as DNA: TGTGCCAGCAGTACGGACCCATCTAGGAGGTCCTATAATTCACCCCTCCACTTT. Translating gives CASSTDPSRRSYNSPLHF. Using reference TRBV28 and TRBJ1-6 for the parts outside the CDR3, the full variable domain is DVKVTQSSRYLVKRTGEKVFLECVQDMDHENMFWYRQDPGLGLRLIYFSYDVKMKEKGDIPEGYSVSREKKERFSLILESASTNQTSMYLCASSTDPSRRSYNSPLHFGNGTRLTVT.

The CDR3 DNA reads as TGTGCCACCAGTCACCCACCCAGGAGCGATGAGCAGTTCTTC. As protein: CATSHPPRSDEQFF. The J gene is TRBJ2-1, the V gene TRBV24-1, with D unclear. Between the trimmed V and J ends, which lost 6 bases and 8 bases, there was a span of 16 bases. The CDR3 runs to 14 residues. Germline V gene data show CDR1 as KGHDR and CDR2 as SFDVKD.

The chain uses TRBV5-8 and TRBJ2-1; TRBD2 aligns across 10 bases. The CDR3 is made up of 14 amino acids. Looked up from germline, CDR1 is SGHTS and CDR2 is YDEGEE. V shed 4 bases and J 12 bases; nucleotides not matched to a gene: 10. The CDR3 region is CASSADGSGRLQFF. The CDR3 region has the DNA TGTGCCAGCAGCGCGGACGGTAGCGGGAGGTTGCAGTTCTTC.

A word on this clone: This sample also contains other DNA sequences that code for the same CDR3. The chain joins TRBV6-5 to TRBJ1-1; no definite D call. Germline CDR1 and CDR2: MNHEY and SVGAGI. This CDR3 contains 14 residues. Trimming shortened V by 2 bases and J by 0 bases, and 7 bases separated the two germline ends. CDR3 DNA sequence: TGTGCCAGCAGTTACGGACGGTTGAACACTGAAGCTTTCTTT. Protein: CASSYGRLNTEAFF.

The V call is TRBV29-1, the J call TRBJ1-1, with D perhaps matching TRBD1 (5 bases). Trimming left V 7 bases short and J 5 bases short, with 17 bases between. CDR1 and CDR2 from the germline V gene are SQVTM and ANQGSEA. The CDR3 is made up of 13 amino acids. DNA for the CDR3: TGCAGCGGCGCCCTACAGGTTTCGACTGAAGCTTTCTTT. Residues: CSGALQVSTEAFF.

The chain has TRBV4-1 and TRBJ1-2, with D possibly being TRBD1 (6 bases). V gave up 4 bases and J gave up 5 bases, with 14 bases separating them. Germline CDR1 is MGHRA and CDR2 is YSYEKL. This CDR3 has 14 amino acids. The CDR3 region has the DNA TGCGCCAGCAGCCGAGTGACAGGAGAGTATGGCTACACCTTC. Protein sequence: CASSRVTGEYGYTF.

The chain employs TRBV6-5 and TRBJ1-1, with unresolved D. Trimming took 2 bases from V and 2 from J, leaving 6 bases between them. This CDR3 is built from 13 residues. Germline V CDR1 and CDR2: MNHEY, SVGAGI. The CDR3 spells CASSYPANTEAFF. DNA of the CDR3: TGTGCCAGCAGTTACCCAGCTAACACTGAAGCTTTCTTT.

The rearrangement links TRBV5-4 to TRBJ2-5; D is unclear. Deletions cut 4 bases from V and 2 bases from J, with 9 bases between. The CDR3 runs 13 residues. Germline V lookup: CDR1 SGHNT, CDR2 YYREEE (reference sequence). CDR3 protein: CASSPLNQETQYF. Here the CDR3 DNA reads TGTGCCAGCAGCCCGCTTAATCAAGAGACCCAGTACTTC.

This chain links TRBV28 with TRBJ2-7; D gene ambiguous. The CDR3 runs to 12 residues. Looked up from germline, CDR1 is MDHEN and CDR2 is SYDVKM. The V and J ends lost 5 bases and 2 bases respectively, with 7 bases between them. The CDR3 region is CASSLQAYEQYF. Here the CDR3 DNA reads TGTGCCAGCAGTCTCCAGGCCTACGAGCAGTACTTC.

The chain employs TRBV5-6 and TRBJ1-3; no clear D gene. The CDR3 consists of 15 residues. V dropped 4 bases and J dropped 0 bases, with 11 bases sitting between them. The germline V gene has CDR1 SGHDT and CDR2 YYEEEE. The CDR3 is CASSMQPFSGNTIYF. The CDR3 DNA sequence: TGTGCCAGCAGCATGCAGCCCTTCTCTGGAAACACCATATATTTT.

The gene calls are TRBV10-3 and TRBJ2-7; 9 bases agree with TRBD1. The CDR3 contains 13 residues. Unmatched junction bases numbered 9, after V lost 9 bases and J lost 6 bases. Germline CDR1 is ENHRY and CDR2 is SYGVKD. The CDR3 nucleotides are TGTGCCATAAGTTGGGACAGGGCTATCGAGCAGTACTTC. As protein: CAISWDRAIEQYF.

The chain employs TRBV28 and TRBJ1-6; D is unclear. The CDR3 extends over 11 amino acids. Germline CDR1 MDHEN, CDR2 SYDVKM. V lost 4 bases, J lost 8 bases, and 3 bases lay in between. The CDR3 spells CASSSDSPLHF. The CDR3 DNA follows: TGTGCCAGCAGTTCCGATTCACCCCTCCACTTT.

The chain recombines TRBV7-8 with TRBJ1-3; TRBD1 agrees at 8 bases. In germline, CDR1 is SGHVS, CDR2 FQNEAQ. Trimming removed 3 bases from V and 0 bases from J; junction bases left unmatched: 4. The CDR3 spans 16 residues. The CDR3 DNA follows: TGTGCCAGCAGCTTGGGACAGGTGAACTCTGGAAACACCATATATTTT. Its translation: CASSLGQVNSGNTIYF.

The chain couples TRBV5-1 to TRBJ2-1, with 11 nucleotides matching TRBD2. V shed 2 bases and J 6 bases; nucleotides not matched to a gene: 7. The CDR3 runs 16 residues. Germline V gene sequence: CDR1 SGHRS, CDR2 YFSETQ. CDR3: CASSLLLAGGSNEQFF. DNA of the CDR3: TGCGCCAGCAGCTTACTCCTAGCGGGAGGTTCCAATGAGCAGTTCTTC.

There are a few counts of this clone. CDR3 DNA sequence: TGTGCCAGCAGCGCTGCTTCAGGGGGTCACTACGAGCAGTACTTC. It codes for CASSAASGGHYEQYF. The chain links TRBV9 to TRBJ2-7; the match to TRBD1 covers 7 bases. The V gene's germline CDR1 is SGDLS and CDR2 YYNGEE. The CDR3 is made up of 15 amino acids. V gave up 3 bases and J gave up 3 bases; unmatched junction bases: 9.

The V gene is TRBV29-1, the J gene TRBJ1-1; D gene unclear. Trimming took off 1 base at V and 2 bases at J, with 14 bases between the two ends. Per the germline V gene, CDR1 is SQVTM and CDR2 is ANQGSEA. This CDR3 comprises 15 residues. In nucleotides, the CDR3 is TGCAGCGTTGAAGTGGGTAGTGGGATAAACACTGAAGCTTTCTTT. Protein product: CSVEVGSGINTEAFF. The full variable domain, with the rest looked up from reference TRBV29-1 and TRBJ1-1, is SAVISQKPSRDICQRGTSLTIQCQVDSQVTMMFWYRQQPGQSLTLIATANQGSEATYESGFVIDKFPISRPNLTFSTLTVSNMSPEDSSIYLCSVEVGSGINTEAFFGQGTRLTVV.

The chain links TRBV7-3 to TRBJ1-1; no reliable D call. The CDR3 runs to 13 residues. Germline-derived CDR1 and CDR2 are SGHTA and FQGTGA. Trimming pared 2 bases from V and 1 base from J, leaving 5 bases between. In DNA form, the CDR3 reads TGTGCCAGCAGCTTATGGCAGAACACTGAAGCTTTCTTT. It codes for CASSLWQNTEAFF.

The rearrangement links TRBV5-4 to TRBJ1-6, with D possibly matching TRBD1 (6 bases). The CDR3 contains 14 residues. Trimming took 4 bases from V and 11 from J, leaving 16 bases between them. The germline V gene encodes CDR1 SGHNT and CDR2 YYREEE (reference sequence). CDR3 coding DNA: TGTGCCAGCAGCCCAGAGACAGGCCGAGCACCCCTCCACTTT. It specifies CASSPETGRAPLHF.

The rearrangement uses TRBV14 and TRBJ1-1, with a tentative D call TRBD1 (5 bases). V was trimmed by 6 bases and J by 5 bases, leaving 10 bases between them. The CDR3 consists of 12 residues. Germline CDR1 SGHDN, CDR2 FVKESK. DNA for the CDR3: TGTGCCAGCAGGGGGGGAGGAACTGAAGCTTTCTTT. Translated: CASRGGGTEAFF.

The rearrangement joins TRBV27 to TRBJ2-5, with 12 bases fitting TRBD2. V was pared by 4 bases and J by 4 bases, with 7 bases of the junction left unmatched. Germline V CDR1 and CDR2: MNHEY, SMNVEV (reference sequence). This CDR3 has 16 residues. CDR3 nucleotides: TGTGCCAGCAGTTCCTCACTAGCGGGAGGTTCAGAGACCCAGTACTTC. It codes for CASSSSLAGGSETQYF.

This chain uses TRBV19 with TRBJ2-7; 7 bases match TRBD2. The CDR3 runs to 14 residues. Germline V lookup: CDR1 LNHDA, CDR2 SQIVND (reference sequence). With 4 bases clipped from V and 5 bases from J, the junction kept 8 bases outside the gene matches. The CDR3 loop is CASSTGREFHEQYF. Here the CDR3 DNA reads TGTGCCAGTAGTACAGGGAGGGAATTCCACGAGCAGTACTTC.

V is TRBV7-2 and J is TRBJ1-1; TRBD1 might be the D (6 bases). The CDR3 consists of 13 residues. Germline assignment: CDR1 SGHTA and CDR2 FQGNSA. Deletions cut 4 bases from V and 4 bases from J, with 10 bases between. The CDR3 nucleotides read TGTGCCAGCAGCTCAGGGGTTGCCACTGAAGCTTTCTTT. Translated, it gives CASSSGVATEAFF.

The rearrangement joins TRBV20-1 to TRBJ2-7; the D is unclear. Deletions cut 5 bases from V and 5 bases from J, with 7 bases between. The CDR3 covers 10 residues. Germline V gene lookup returns CDR1 DFQATT and CDR2 SNEGSKA (reference sequence). In DNA, the CDR3 is TGCAGTGCTGGAGCGAACGAGCAGTACTTC. This encodes CSAGANEQYF.

The rearrangement links TRBV6-2 or TRBV6-3 to TRBJ2-4, with TRBD1 identical over 9 bases. CDR3 length: 15 amino acids. V was pared by 2 bases and J by 7 bases, with 6 bases of the junction left unmatched. Per germline, CDR1 MNHEY and CDR2 SVGEGT. The CDR3 DNA sequence: TGTGCCAGCAGTTACCCTAGGACAGGGGCGAACATTCAGTACTTC. Encoded protein: CASSYPRTGANIQYF.

The CDR3 DNA follows: TGTGCCAGCAGCTCTGGACAGTGGATGGGCACTGAAGCTTTCTTT. Protein sequence: CASSSGQWMGTEAFF. The J gene is TRBJ1-1, the V gene TRBV7-8; D is possibly TRBD1 (6 bases). The germline CDR1 and CDR2 sequences are SGHVS and FQNEAQ. The CDR3 loop spans 15 amino acids. Trimming took off 4 bases at V and 4 bases at J, with 16 bases between the two ends.

V gene TRBV30 combines with J gene TRBJ2-7, with D unclear. Germline CDR1 is GTSNPN and CDR2 is SVGIG (reference sequence). The V and J ends lost 3 bases and 5 bases respectively, with 8 bases between them. This CDR3 has 11 amino acids. CDR3 sequence reads: CAWSPGHEQYF. The CDR3 DNA reads TGTGCCTGGAGCCCAGGCCACGAGCAGTACTTC.

The chain links TRBV7-8 to TRBJ2-3; D is possibly TRBD1 (5 bases). V shed 4 bases and J shed 0 bases, with 11 bases lying between them. Germline CDR1 reads SGHVS; CDR2 reads FQNEAQ. The CDR3 has 15 amino acids. The CDR3 is CASSSRVSSTDTQYF. The CDR3 coding sequence is TGTGCCAGCAGCTCCAGGGTATCGAGCACAGATACGCAGTATTTT.